This T cell receptor (beta chain) emerged from a study of shared clonotypes between healthy human individuals. On this clone: At one end, the junction sequence differs from germline, possibly due to a read error.

The germline gives CDR1 MGHRA, CDR2 YSYEKL. The CDR3 is made up of 15 amino acids. Assay: immunoSEQ multiplex PCR; the TCRdb copy retains only in-frame clones and omits some. The sample yields over a million clones, about 96% seen once. The V and J genes are TRBV4-1 and TRBJ2-4, with D maybe TRBD2 (5 bases). This receptor was taken from a man between 25 and 39 years old in good health. Input material: naive CD4+ T cells sorted from blood. Stated subset: CD45RA+ positively selected. The CDR3 sequence is CASSKDGIQPGESYF. CDR3 sequence (DNA): TGCGCCAGCAGCAAAGACGGGATCCAGCCAGGTGAATCGTACTTC.